In its sample, the clone carrying this TCR beta chain was seen many times. Its cognate antigen is unknown. This record belongs to a study of response to subunit inactivated influenza vaccine. Broader study findings: Each seasonal flu vaccination may recruit only limited new T cells, authors suggested.

This CDR3 spans 16 amino acids. V gave up 2 bases and J gave up 8 bases; unmatched junction bases: 12. Germline CDR1 and CDR2: SNHLY and FYNNEI. TCRdb reprocessed the RT-PCR reads via MiXCR and lists one record per CDR3 protein. The sample holds under 550,000 distinct CDR3 sequences, around 7.9% seen once. The specimen comprised PBMCs from blood, sampled less than 30 months after vaccination. The TCR was taken from a man aged 50-75 years who received an inactivated influenza vaccine. This chain uses TRBV2 with TRBJ2-1, with 7 nucleotides matching TRBD2. The CDR3 spells CASSEIGGSQWDEQFF. For the CDR3, the DNA is TGTGCCAGCAGTGAAATCGGCGGGAGTCAGTGGGATGAGCAGTTCTTC.